This note documents a single TCR beta chain sequence. Original processing notes: Estimates of nucleated cell counts were drawn from the amplification of reference gene primers. Sequencing used immunoSEQ multiplex PCR; TCRdb keeps in-frame clones, though not all of them. Clone size and the V and J calls come from that table; the DNA yielded D and trimming. This table has some 300,000 clones, approximately 80% appearing once. The entry originates in a study of blood T cell repertoires in COVID-19. In the study overall: Samples of COVID-19 (acute and convalescent) were obtained from the United States, Italy and Spain. T cells, B-cell-depleted T cells, or PBMCs supplied cDNA or gDNA.

With 7 bases clipped from V and 3 bases from J, the junction kept 7 bases outside the gene matches. CDR3 size: 15 residues. Germline V CDR1 and CDR2: SNHLY, FYNNEI. Sample: peripheral blood. This TCR derives from a woman between 45 and 65 years old with active or convalescent COVID-19. The V call is TRBV2, the J call TRBJ2-1; 9 bases align to TRBD1. The CDR3 spells CASNRDRAVYNEQFF. CDR3 nucleotides: TGTGCCAGCAATAGGGACAGGGCCGTCTACAATGAGCAGTTCTTC.